The following is a TCR beta chain sequence with its context. Germline CDR1 and CDR2: MDHEN and SYDVKM. This CDR3 region has 17 residues. V was trimmed by 8 bases and J by 2 bases, leaving 25 bases between them. TCRdb's table, derived via immunoSEQ multiplex PCR, lists solely in-frame clones and lacks some. The data show tens of thousands of clones, about 81% seen once. The data are from a study of PD-1 blockade in mismatch repair-deficient tumors. Every patient had mismatch repair deficiency by PCR or immunohistochemistry. The chain links TRBV28 to TRBJ2-7; D might be TRBD1 (6 bases). The sequenced sample was PBMCs, obtained before pembrolizumab treatment. The TCR sequence derives from an adult with mismatch repair-deficient cancer. The CDR3 protein is CASGDDRPGLSAYEQYF. CDR3 bases: TGTGCCAGCGGAGATGACAGGCCCGGGCTGTCTGCCTACGAGCAGTACTTC.